Listed below are T cell receptor beta chains from one sample, sequenced in a study of blood T cell repertoires in COVID-19. Sequenced by immunoSEQ multiplex PCR; TCRdb stores in-frame clones only, minus some. The table includes more than 200,000 clones, under 90% detected once. Sequences were obtained from peripheral blood. These receptors were obtained from a man aged 55 to 70 with acute or convalescent COVID-19. Each CDR3 is given without its conserved first and last residue. The order of the fields is V gene, CDR3 protein.

v_call: TRBV15
cdr3_aa: ATSRVLSGDEQY

v_call: TRBV7-9
cdr3_aa: ASSSPGGENEQF

v_call: TRBV6-6
cdr3_aa: ASSPYRASGGGGETQY

v_call: TRBV7-2
cdr3_aa: ASSLGQGFRYEQY

v_call: TRBV7-3
cdr3_aa: ASSLAGQDYEQY

v_call: TRBV4-3
cdr3_aa: ASSQDGLAGSEQY

v_call: TRBV6-1
cdr3_aa: ASSEAPASSYEQY

v_call: TRBV3-1/TRBV3-2
cdr3_aa: ASSQVGGEEQY

v_call: TRBV5-8
cdr3_aa: ASSSLFPEAF

v_call: TRBV7-9
cdr3_aa: ASSLGTGVNQPQH

v_call: TRBV9
cdr3_aa: ASSVAGQGQGNTNYGYT

v_call: TRBV7-9
cdr3_aa: ASSTTGLADNEQF

v_call: TRBV7-2
cdr3_aa: ASRFSSGNSYEQY

v_call: TRBV11-1
cdr3_aa: ASSLMSEQY

v_call: TRBV15
cdr3_aa: ATSTDRAAGHEQY

v_call: TRBV18
cdr3_aa: ASLRTGLNVLT

v_call: TRBV11-2
cdr3_aa: ASSLDWGHTSEAQF

v_call: TRBV7-3
cdr3_aa: ASSFRRGETQY

v_call: TRBV6-5
cdr3_aa: ASSREFQETQY

v_call: TRBV24-1
cdr3_aa: ATSPGESEF

v_call: TRBV5-1
cdr3_aa: ASSLAGDLGEKLF

v_call: TRBV4-3
cdr3_aa: ASSSAGTSGQETQY

v_call: TRBV7-6
cdr3_aa: ASSPGQTSTGAKNEKLF

v_call: TRBV12-3/TRBV12-4
cdr3_aa: ASSFVGAAQY

v_call: TRBV21-1
cdr3_aa: ASSKEVGTGGGYCYGYT

v_call: TRBV5-8
cdr3_aa: ASSTGQGLNSPLH

v_call: TRBV27
cdr3_aa: ASKREGYNEQF

v_call: TRBV12-3/TRBV12-4
cdr3_aa: ASSTQGQPQH

v_call: TRBV4-3
cdr3_aa: ASSQVYGAYSNQPQH

v_call: TRBV5-6
cdr3_aa: ASSLATGGVYEQY

v_call: TRBV9
cdr3_aa: ASSVEGRGLETQY

v_call: TRBV7-8
cdr3_aa: ASSLERTRVAF

v_call: TRBV6-1
cdr3_aa: ASSVQGPSSGNTIY

v_call: TRBV10-1
cdr3_aa: ASSESSAAGGKELF

v_call: TRBV10-3
cdr3_aa: ATWVGSGYEQY

v_call: TRBV5-6
cdr3_aa: ASSLGQEGETQY

v_call: TRBV30
cdr3_aa: AWDRGEYAEAF

v_call: TRBV7-2
cdr3_aa: ASSLPPGQGIGQPQH

v_call: TRBV11-2
cdr3_aa: ASSLKGGLKLISYEQY

v_call: TRBV9
cdr3_aa: ASSVTGQGFTGELF

v_call: TRBV19
cdr3_aa: ASSIVGQGTYEQY

v_call: TRBV5-4
cdr3_aa: ASSFSTSGEGDTQY

v_call: TRBV4-2
cdr3_aa: ASSQDVTENYGYT